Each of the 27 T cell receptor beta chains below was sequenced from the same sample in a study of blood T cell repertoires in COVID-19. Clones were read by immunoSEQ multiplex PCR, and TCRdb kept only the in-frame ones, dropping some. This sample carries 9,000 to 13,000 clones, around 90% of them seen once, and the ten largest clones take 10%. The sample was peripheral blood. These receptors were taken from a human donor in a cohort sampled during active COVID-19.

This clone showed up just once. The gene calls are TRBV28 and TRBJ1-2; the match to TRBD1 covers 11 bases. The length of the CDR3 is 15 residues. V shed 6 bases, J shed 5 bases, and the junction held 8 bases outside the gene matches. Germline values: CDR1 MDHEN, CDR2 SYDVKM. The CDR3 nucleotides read TGTGCCAGCAGGGGGACAGGGGGAAGGGGGTATGGCTACACCTTC. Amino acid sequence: CASRGTGGRGYGYTF.

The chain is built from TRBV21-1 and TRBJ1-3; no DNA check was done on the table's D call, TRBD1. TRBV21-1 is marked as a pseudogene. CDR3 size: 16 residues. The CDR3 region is CASSTRDTLLGNTIYF. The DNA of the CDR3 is TGTGCCAGCAGCACCCGGGACACCCTACTTGGAAACACCATATATTTT.

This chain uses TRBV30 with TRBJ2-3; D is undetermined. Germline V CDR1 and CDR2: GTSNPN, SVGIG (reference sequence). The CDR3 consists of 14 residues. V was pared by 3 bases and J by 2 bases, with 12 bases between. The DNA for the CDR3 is TGTGCCTGGAGAGGAGAACGGATCACAGATACGCAGTATTTT. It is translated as CAWRGERITDTQYF. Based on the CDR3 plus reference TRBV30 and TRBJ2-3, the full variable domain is SQTIHQWPATLVQPVGSPLSLECTVEGTSNPNLYWYRQAAGRGLQLLFYSVGIGQISSEVPQNLSASRPQDRQFILSSKKLLLSDSGFYLCAWRGERITDTQYFGPGTRLTVL.

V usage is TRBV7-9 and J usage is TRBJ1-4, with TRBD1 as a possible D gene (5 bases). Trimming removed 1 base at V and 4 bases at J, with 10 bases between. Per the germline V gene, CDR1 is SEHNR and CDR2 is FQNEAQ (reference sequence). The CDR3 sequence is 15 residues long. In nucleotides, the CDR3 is TGTGCCAGCAGCTTAGGGGGAGGACATAATGAAAAACTGTTTTTT. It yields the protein CASSLGGGHNEKLFF.

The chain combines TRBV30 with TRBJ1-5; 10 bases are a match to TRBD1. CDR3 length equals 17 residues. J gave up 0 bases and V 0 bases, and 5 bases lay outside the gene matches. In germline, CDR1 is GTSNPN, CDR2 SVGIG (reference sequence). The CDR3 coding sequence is TGTGCCTGGAGTGTAGACAGGGGGCCATATAGCAATCAGCCCCAGCATTTT. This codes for CAWSVDRGPYSNQPQHF. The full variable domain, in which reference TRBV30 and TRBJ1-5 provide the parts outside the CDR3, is SQTIHQWPATLVQPVGSPLSLECTVEGTSNPNLYWYRQAAGRGLQLLFYSVGIGQISSEVPQNLSASRPQDRQFILSSKKLLLSDSGFYLCAWSVDRGPYSNQPQHFGDGTRLSIL.

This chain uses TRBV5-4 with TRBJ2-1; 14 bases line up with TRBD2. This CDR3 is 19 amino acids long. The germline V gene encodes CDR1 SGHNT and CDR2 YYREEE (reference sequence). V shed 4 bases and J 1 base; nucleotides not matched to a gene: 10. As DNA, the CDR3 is TGTGCCAGCAGCGCCCCGACTAGCGGGGGGGGCGGGTCCTACAATGAGCAGTTCTTC. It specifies CASSAPTSGGGGSYNEQFF.

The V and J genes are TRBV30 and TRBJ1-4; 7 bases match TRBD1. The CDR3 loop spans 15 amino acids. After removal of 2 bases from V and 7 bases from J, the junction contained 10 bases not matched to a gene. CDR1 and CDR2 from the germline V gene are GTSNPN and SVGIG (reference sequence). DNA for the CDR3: TGTGCCTGGAGTTCACCACAGGGGTTTGGTGAAAAACTGTTTTTT. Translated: CAWSSPQGFGEKLFF. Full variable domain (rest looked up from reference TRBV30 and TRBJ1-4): SQTIHQWPATLVQPVGSPLSLECTVEGTSNPNLYWYRQAAGRGLQLLFYSVGIGQISSEVPQNLSASRPQDRQFILSSKKLLLSDSGFYLCAWSSPQGFGEKLFFGSGTQLSVL.

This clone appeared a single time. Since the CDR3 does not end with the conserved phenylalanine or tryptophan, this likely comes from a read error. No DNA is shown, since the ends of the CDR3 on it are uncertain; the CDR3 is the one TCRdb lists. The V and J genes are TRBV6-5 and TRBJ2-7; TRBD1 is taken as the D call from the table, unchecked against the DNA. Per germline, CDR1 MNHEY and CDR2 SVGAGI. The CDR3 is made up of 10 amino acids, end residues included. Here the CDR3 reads CASSTLDRKA.

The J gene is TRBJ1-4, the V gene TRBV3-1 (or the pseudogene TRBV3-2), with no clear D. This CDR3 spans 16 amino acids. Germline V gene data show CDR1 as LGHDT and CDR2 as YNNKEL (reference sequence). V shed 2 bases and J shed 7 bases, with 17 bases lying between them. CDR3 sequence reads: CASSQIPPGEPEKLFF. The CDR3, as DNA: TGTGCCAGCAGCCAAATCCCCCCAGGCGAGCCTGAAAAACTGTTTTTT.

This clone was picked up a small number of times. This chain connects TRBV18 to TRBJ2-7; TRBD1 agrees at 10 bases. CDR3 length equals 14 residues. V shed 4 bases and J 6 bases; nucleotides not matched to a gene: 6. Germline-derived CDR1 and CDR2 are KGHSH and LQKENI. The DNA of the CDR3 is TGTGCCAGCTCACTGTGGACAGGGGGGAGCGAGCAGTACTTC. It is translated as CASSLWTGGSEQYF.

The CDR3 DNA sequence: TGTGCTAGTGGTTTGGTACCCCTCACGACTAGCGGGGCAACAGATACGCAGTATTTT. Encoded protein: CASGLVPLTTSGATDTQYF. The J gene is TRBJ2-3, the V gene TRBV12-5; TRBD2 aligns across 11 bases. The CDR3 totals 19 residues. The V segment lost 0 bases and the J segment 3 bases; nucleotides outside the gene matches: 11. CDR1 and CDR2 from the germline V gene are LGHNT and FRNRAP.

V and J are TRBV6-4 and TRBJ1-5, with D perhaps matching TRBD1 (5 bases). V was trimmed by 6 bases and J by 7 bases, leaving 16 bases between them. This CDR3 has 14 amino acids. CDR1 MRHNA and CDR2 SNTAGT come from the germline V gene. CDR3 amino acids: CASSPGGIGQPQHF. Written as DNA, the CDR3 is TGTGCCAGCAGCCCCGGGGGGATTGGGCAGCCCCAGCATTTT.

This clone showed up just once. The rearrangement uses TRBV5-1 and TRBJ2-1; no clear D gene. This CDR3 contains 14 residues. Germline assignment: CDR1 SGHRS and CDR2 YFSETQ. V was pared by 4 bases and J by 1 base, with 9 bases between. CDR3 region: CASSQPQSYNEQFF. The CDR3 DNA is TGCGCCAGCAGCCAACCCCAGTCCTACAATGAGCAGTTCTTC.

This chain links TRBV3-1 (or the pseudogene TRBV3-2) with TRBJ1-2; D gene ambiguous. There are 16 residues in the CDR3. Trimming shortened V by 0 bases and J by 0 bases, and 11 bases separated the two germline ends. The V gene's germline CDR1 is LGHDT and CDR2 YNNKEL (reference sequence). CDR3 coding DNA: TGTGCCAGCAGCCAAGAGGGCCGGCTTCCTAACTATGGCTACACCTTC. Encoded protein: CASSQEGRLPNYGYTF.

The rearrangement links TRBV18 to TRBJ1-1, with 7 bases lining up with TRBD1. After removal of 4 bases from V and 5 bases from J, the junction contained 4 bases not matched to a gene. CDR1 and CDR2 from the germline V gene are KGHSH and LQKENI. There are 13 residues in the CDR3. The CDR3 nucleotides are TGTGCCAGCTCACAGGGGGCGGATACTGAAGCTTTCTTT. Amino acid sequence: CASSQGADTEAFF. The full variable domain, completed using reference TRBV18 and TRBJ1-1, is NAGVMQNPRHLVRRRGQEARLRCSPMKGHSHVYWYRQLPEEGLKFMVYLQKENIIDESGMPKERFSAEFPKEGPSILRIQQVVRGDSAAYFCASSQGADTEAFFGQGTRLTVV.

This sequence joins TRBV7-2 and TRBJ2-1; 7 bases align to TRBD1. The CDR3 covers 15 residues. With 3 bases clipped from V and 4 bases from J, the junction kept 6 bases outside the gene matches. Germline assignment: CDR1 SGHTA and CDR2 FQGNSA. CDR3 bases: TGTGCCAGCAGCTTTCTGACAGGGCCGTACAATGAGCAGTTCTTC. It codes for CASSFLTGPYNEQFF.

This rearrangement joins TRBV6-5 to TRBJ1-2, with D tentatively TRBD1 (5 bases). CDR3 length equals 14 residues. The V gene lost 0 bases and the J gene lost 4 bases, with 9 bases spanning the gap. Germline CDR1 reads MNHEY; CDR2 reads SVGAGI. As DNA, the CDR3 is TGTGCCAGCAGTTACTCGTGGAGGGGCTATGGCTACACCTTC. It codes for CASSYSWRGYGYTF.

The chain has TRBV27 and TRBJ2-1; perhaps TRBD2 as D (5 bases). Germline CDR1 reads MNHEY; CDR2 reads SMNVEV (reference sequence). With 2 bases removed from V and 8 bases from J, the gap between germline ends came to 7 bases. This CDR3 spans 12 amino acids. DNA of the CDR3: TGTGCCAGCAGTTTACGGCGGGATGAGCAGTTCTTC. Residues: CASSLRRDEQFF.

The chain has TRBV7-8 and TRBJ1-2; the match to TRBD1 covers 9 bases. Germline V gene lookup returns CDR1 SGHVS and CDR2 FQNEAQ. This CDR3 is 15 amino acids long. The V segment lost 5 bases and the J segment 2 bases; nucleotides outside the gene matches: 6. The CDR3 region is CASSPRTGVNYGYTF. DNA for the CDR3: TGTGCCAGCAGCCCTCGGACAGGGGTGAACTATGGCTACACCTTC.

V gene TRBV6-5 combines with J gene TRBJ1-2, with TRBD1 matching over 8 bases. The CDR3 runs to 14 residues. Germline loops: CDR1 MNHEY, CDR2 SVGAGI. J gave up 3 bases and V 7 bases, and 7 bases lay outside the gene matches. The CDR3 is CASTVAGGDYGYTF. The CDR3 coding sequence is TGTGCCAGCACCGTCGCAGGGGGCGACTATGGCTACACCTTC.

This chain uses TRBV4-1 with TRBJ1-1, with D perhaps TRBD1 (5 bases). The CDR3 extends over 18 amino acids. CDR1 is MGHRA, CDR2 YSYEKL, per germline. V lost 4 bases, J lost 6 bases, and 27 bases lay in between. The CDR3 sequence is CASSRHLVGGDRGAEAFF. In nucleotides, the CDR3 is TGCGCCAGCAGCCGACACCTGGTGGGGGGGGATAGGGGCGCTGAAGCTTTCTTT.

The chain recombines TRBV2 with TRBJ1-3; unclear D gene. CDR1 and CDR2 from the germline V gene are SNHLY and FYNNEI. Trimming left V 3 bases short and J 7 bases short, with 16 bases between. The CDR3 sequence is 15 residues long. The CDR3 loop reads CASSESVRARNTIYF. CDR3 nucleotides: TGTGCCAGCAGTGAGTCCGTACGAGCCCGGAACACCATATATTTT.

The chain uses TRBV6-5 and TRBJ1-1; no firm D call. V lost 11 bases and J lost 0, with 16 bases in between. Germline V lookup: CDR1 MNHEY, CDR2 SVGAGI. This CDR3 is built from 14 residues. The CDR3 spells CASKEGGMNTEAFF. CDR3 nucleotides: TGTGCCTCTAAGGAGGGAGGCATGAACACTGAAGCTTTCTTT.

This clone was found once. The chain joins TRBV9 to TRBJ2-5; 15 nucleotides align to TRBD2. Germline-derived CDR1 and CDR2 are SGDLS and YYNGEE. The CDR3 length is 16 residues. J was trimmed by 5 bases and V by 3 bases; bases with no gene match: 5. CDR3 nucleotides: TGTGCCAGCAGCGAACTGGGACTAGCGGGGGGTGAGACCCAGTACTTC. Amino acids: CASSELGLAGGETQYF.

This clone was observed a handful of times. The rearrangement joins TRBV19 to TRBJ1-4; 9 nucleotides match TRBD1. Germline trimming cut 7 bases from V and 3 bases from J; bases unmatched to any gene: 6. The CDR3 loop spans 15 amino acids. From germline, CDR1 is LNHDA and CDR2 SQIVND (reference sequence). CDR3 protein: CASISQGAPNEKLFF. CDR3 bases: TGTGCCAGTATCTCACAGGGGGCGCCTAATGAAAAACTGTTTTTT.

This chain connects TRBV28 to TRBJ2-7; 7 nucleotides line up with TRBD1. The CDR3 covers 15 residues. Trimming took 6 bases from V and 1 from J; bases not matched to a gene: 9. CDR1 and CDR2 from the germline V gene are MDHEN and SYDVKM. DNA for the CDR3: TGTGCCAGCAGCGCCGGGGACAGAAGTTCCTACGAGCAGTACTTC. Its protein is CASSAGDRSSYEQYF.

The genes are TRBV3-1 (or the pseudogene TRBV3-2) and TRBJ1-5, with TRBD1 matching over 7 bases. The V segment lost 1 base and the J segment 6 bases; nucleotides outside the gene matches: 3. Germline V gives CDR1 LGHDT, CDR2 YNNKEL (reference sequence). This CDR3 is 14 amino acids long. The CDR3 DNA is TGTGCCAGCAGCCAAGGACAGGGAGGTCAGCCCCAGCATTTT. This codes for CASSQGQGGQPQHF.